This is a list of T cell receptor beta chains from one sample in a study of cytomegalovirus exposure and HLA in healthy donors. The protocol was immunoSEQ multiplex PCR, while the TCRdb copy is restricted to in-frame clones and leaves out a portion. The sample holds under 250,000 clones, around 87% seen once. Sequenced sample: PBMCs. The origin of the receptors is a young woman in good health and CMV-seropositive. Each CDR3 is given with its conserved first and last residue. A D gene is named only where the DNA matches it firmly. Expanded clones get a size class; other rows say once, few or many, or leave the size out.

TRBV5-4	-	-	TRBJ2-7	CASSSGSYEQYF	TGTGCCAGCAGCTCGGGGTCCTACGAGCAGTACTTC
TRBV30	-	-	TRBJ1-1	CAWRRNTEAFF	TGTGCCTGGAGGAGGAACACTGAAGCTTTCTTT
TRBV7-7	once	TRBD1	TRBJ2-7	CASSLGTGDFYEQYF	TGTGCTAGCAGCTTAGGGACAGGGGACTTCTACGAGCAGTACTTC
TRBV6-1	-	TRBD1	TRBJ2-3	CAFGDRAVSTDTQYF	TGTGCCTTTGGTGACAGGGCCGTAAGCACAGATACGCAGTATTTT
TRBV5-1	-	-	TRBJ2-7	CASSPRQGNIHEQYF	TGCGCCAGCAGCCCTCGGCAGGGGAATATCCACGAGCAGTACTTC
TRBV4-1	-	-	TRBJ1-1	CASSQERWARLTEAFF	TGCGCCAGCAGCCAAGAAAGATGGGCCCGATTAACTGAAGCTTTCTTT
TRBV28	-	-	TRBJ2-1	CASSLDGATGNEQFF	TGTGCCAGCAGTTTGGATGGGGCTACGGGCAATGAGCAGTTCTTC
TRBV5-1	-	TRBD2	TRBJ2-1	CASSLTPSGITPSYNEQFF	TGCGCCAGCAGCTTGACTCCTAGCGGGATCACCCCCTCCTACAATGAGCAGTTCTTC
TRBV4-1	-	-	TRBJ2-3	CASSQEQVTDTQYF	TGCGCCAGCAGCCAAGAGCAGGTCACAGATACGCAGTATTTT
TRBV7-9	-	-	TRBJ1-2	CASSLGTVYGYTF	TGTGCCAGCAGCTTAGGGACAGTCTATGGCTACACCTTC
TRBV10-3	-	-	TRBJ2-7	CAISDIMDTYEQYF	TGTGCCATCAGTGACATTATGGACACCTACGAGCAGTACTTC
TRBV11-2	-	TRBD1	TRBJ1-2	CASSLVGTGVYF	TGTGCCAGCAGCTTAGTCGGAACAGGGGTTTACTTC
TRBV6-1	-	TRBD1	TRBJ2-7	CASSEPRTGNSDEQYF	TGTGCCAGCAGTGAACCTAGGACAGGGAATTCGGACGAGCAGTACTTC
TRBV6-5	-	-	TRBJ2-1	CASSYSSGLDNEQFF	TGTGCCAGCAGTTACTCTAGCGGCCTGGACAATGAGCAGTTCTTC
TRBV7-6	-	-	TRBJ2-7	CASSLERDSQYF	TGTGCCAGCAGCTTGGAACGGGACTCGCAGTACTTC
TRBV27	-	-	TRBJ2-1	CASSTGSDNEQFF	TGTGCCAGCAGTACCGGGAGCGACAATGAGCAGTTCTTC
TRBV28	-	-	TRBJ1-1	CASTRVWTEAFF	TGTGCCAGCACCCGAGTGTGGACTGAAGCTTTCTTT
TRBV18	-	TRBD1	TRBJ1-1	CASSDRGGTEAFF	TGTGCCAGCTCCGACAGGGGAGGGACTGAAGCTTTCTTT
TRBV9	-	TRBD1	TRBJ1-3	CASRSTGAGNTIYF	TGTGCCAGCAGATCGACAGGGGCTGGAAACACCATATATTTT
TRBV28	-	-	TRBJ1-5	CASSFSLRRPQHF	TGTGCCAGCAGTTTCAGCCTTCGGAGGCCCCAGCATTTT
TRBV7-6	-	-	TRBJ2-7	CASSLGANSYEQYF	TGTGCCAGCAGCTTAGGGGCGAACTCCTACGAGCAGTACTTC
TRBV27	-	TRBD2	TRBJ2-1	CASSFLAGGLTYNEQFF	TGTGCCAGCAGTTTCCTAGCGGGAGGGTTGACCTACAATGAGCAGTTCTTC
TRBV5-4	once	TRBD1	TRBJ1-2	CASSLVTGGDGYTF	TGTGCCAGCAGCTTGGTGACAGGGGGCGACGGCTACACCTTC
TRBV5-1	-	TRBD2	TRBJ2-1	CASSRTSGYNEQFF	TGCGCCAGCAGCAGGACTAGCGGTTACAATGAGCAGTTCTTC
TRBV30	few	-	TRBJ1-2	CAWSQGNYGYTF	TGTGCCTGGAGTCAGGGGAACTATGGCTACACCTTC
TRBV28	-	TRBD1	TRBJ1-5	CASSSGTGRGKPQHF	TGTGCCAGCAGTAGCGGGACAGGCCGGGGGAAGCCCCAGCATTTT
TRBV29-1	few	TRBD1	TRBJ1-2	CSALYRGYGYTF	TGCAGCGCCCTATACAGGGGTTATGGCTACACCTTC
TRBV10-1	-	-	TRBJ2-3	CASSEYTSSTDTQYF	TGCGCCAGCAGTGAGTACACCTCTAGCACAGATACGCAGTATTTT
TRBV27	-	-	TRBJ2-6	CASSLLPGSGANVLTF	TGTGCCAGCAGTTTATTACCGGGCTCTGGGGCCAACGTCCTGACTTTC
TRBV9	-	TRBD1	TRBJ1-1	CASRTGQGGGEAFF	TGTGCCAGCAGGACGGGACAGGGGGGAGGTGAAGCTTTCTTT
TRBV28	-	-	TRBJ1-4	CASSVDRMDEKLFF	TGTGCCAGCAGTGTTGACAGGATGGACGAAAAACTGTTTTTT
TRBV27	-	TRBD1	TRBJ2-7	CASTRGDRAYGEQYF	TGTGCCAGCACTCGAGGGGACAGGGCTTACGGGGAGCAGTACTTC
TRBV30	once	TRBD1	TRBJ1-1	CAWNRGWDTEAFF	TGTGCCTGGAACAGGGGTTGGGACACTGAAGCTTTCTTT
TRBV14	-	TRBD1	TRBJ2-7	CASSRGTGVSYEQYF	TGTGCCAGCAGCCGTGGGACAGGGGTTTCCTACGAGCAGTACTTC
TRBV28	-	TRBD1	TRBJ1-2	CASSFRDRGVRGYTF	TGTGCCAGCAGTTTCCGGGACAGGGGGGTGAGGGGCTACACCTTC